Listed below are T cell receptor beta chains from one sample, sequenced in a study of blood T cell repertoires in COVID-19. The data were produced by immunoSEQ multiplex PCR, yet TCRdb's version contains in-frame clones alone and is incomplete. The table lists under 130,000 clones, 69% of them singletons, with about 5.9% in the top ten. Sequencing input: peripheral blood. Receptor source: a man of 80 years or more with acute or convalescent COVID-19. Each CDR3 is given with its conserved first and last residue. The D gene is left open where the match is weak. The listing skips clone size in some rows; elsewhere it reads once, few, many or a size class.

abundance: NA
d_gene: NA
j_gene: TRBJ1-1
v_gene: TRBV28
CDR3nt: TGTGCCAGCTTATCAGGATCGAACACTGAAGCTTTCTTT
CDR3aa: CASLSGSNTEAFF

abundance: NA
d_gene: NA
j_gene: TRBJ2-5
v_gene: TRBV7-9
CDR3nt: TGTGCCAGCAGCTTCCCCTCTTGGCAAAGCGGAGAGACCCAGTACTTC
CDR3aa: CASSFPSWQSGETQYF

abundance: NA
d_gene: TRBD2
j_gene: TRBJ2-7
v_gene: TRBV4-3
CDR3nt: TGCGCCAGCAGCCAAGGATGGGTCCGTGTAGCGGGAGATTACGAGCAGTACTTC
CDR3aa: CASSQGWVRVAGDYEQYF

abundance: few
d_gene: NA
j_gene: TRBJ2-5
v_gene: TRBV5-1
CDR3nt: TGCGCCAGCAGCTTGGGGTCTAGAGGGGAGACCCAGTACTTC
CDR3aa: CASSLGSRGETQYF

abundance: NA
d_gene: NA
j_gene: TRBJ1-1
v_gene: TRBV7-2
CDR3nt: TGTGCCAGCAGCTTGTATGGCTTGAACACTGAAGCTTTCTTT
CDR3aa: CASSLYGLNTEAFF

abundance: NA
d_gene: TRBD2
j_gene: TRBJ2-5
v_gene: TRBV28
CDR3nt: TGTGCCAGCAGCCCCGGGACTAGCTCTGAGACCCAGTACTTC
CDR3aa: CASSPGTSSETQYF

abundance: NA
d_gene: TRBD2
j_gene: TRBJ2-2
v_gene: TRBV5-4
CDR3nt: TGTGCCAGCAGCTTGGTAGCGGGTAACGCCGGGGAGCTGTTTTTT
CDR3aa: CASSLVAGNAGELFF

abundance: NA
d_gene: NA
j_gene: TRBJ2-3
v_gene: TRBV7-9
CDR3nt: TGTGCCAGCAGCTTATCGTACTCAACAGATACGCAGTATTTT
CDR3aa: CASSLSYSTDTQYF

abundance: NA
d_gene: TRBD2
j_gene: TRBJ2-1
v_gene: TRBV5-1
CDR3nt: TGCGCCAGCAGCTTGACTAGCGGGGATTACAATGAGCAGTTCTTC
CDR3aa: CASSLTSGDYNEQFF

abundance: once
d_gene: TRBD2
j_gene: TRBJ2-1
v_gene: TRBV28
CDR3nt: TGTGCCAGCAGTTTAAGCCCTAGCGGGAGGCTGAAGGGCAATGAGCAGTTCTTC
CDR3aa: CASSLSPSGRLKGNEQFF

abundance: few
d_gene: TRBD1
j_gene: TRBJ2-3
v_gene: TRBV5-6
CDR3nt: TGTGCCAGCAGCGGGGAGACAGGGGGCCCAGATACGCAGTATTTT
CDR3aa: CASSGETGGPDTQYF

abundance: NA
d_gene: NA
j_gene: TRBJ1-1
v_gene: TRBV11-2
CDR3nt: TGTGCCAGCAGCCGACAACTTAGTGGCACTGAAGCTTTCTTT
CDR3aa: CASSRQLSGTEAFF

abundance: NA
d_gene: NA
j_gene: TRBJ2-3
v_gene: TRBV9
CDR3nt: TGTGCCAGCAGCGTAGCGCCGGTCCCTGACACAGATACGCAGTATTTT
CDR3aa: CASSVAPVPDTDTQYF

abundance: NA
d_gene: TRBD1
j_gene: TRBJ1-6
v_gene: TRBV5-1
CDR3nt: TGCGCCAGCCGACAGGGGAATTCACCCCTCCACTTT
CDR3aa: CASRQGNSPLHF

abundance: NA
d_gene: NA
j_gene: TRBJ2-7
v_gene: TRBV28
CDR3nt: TGTGCCAGCAGTTTATTTCGGAGGACCCCCTACGAGCAGTACTTC
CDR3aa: CASSLFRRTPYEQYF

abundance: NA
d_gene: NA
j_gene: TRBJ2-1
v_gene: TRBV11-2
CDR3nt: TGTGCCAGCAGCTTAGATGGGTTCGGCGATCCGACATCCTACAATGAGCAGTTCTTC
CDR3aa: CASSLDGFGDPTSYNEQFF

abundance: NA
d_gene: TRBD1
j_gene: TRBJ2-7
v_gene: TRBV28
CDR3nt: TGTGCCAGCAGTATATCCGGGACAGGGAATTACGAGCAGTACTTC
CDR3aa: CASSISGTGNYEQYF

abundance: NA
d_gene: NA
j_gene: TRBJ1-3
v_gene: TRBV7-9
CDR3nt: TGTGCCAGCAGCTTAGGGTCATACAGGGCCTCCTCTGGAAACACCATATATTTT
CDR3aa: CASSLGSYRASSGNTIYF

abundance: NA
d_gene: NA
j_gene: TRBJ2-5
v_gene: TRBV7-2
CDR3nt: TGTGCCAGCAGCTTAGAAAGGACTTCTTTAGAGACCCAGTACTTC
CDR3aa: CASSLERTSLETQYF

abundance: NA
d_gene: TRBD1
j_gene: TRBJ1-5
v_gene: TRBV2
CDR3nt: TGTGCCAGCAGCCCGACAGGGCAGGTTCAGCCCCAGCATTTT
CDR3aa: CASSPTGQVQPQHF

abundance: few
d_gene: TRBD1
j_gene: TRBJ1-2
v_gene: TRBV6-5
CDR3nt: TGTGCCAGCAGGCCCGGGACAGGCCGGCGGGGCTACACCTTC
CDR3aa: CASRPGTGRRGYTF

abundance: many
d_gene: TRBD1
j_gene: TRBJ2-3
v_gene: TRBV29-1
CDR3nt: TGCAGCGTCACGAAGGGGACAGGGACCACAGATACGCAGTATTTT
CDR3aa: CSVTKGTGTTDTQYF

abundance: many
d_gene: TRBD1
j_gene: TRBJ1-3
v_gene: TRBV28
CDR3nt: TGTGCCAGCAGTTTAACAGGGGGCTCTGGAAACACCATATATTTT
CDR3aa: CASSLTGGSGNTIYF

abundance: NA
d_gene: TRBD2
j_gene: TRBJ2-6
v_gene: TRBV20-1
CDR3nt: TGCAGTGCTAGTAATCTAGCGGCACTCTCTGGGGCCAACGTCCTGACTTTC
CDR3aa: CSASNLAALSGANVLTF

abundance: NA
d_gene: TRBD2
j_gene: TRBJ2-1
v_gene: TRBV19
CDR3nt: TGTGCCAGTAGTATAGATGGGGGTTGGCGCGGGAGCCAGGGTGAGCAGTTCTTC
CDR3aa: CASSIDGGWRGSQGEQFF

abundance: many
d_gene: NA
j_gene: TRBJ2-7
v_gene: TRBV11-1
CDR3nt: TGTGCCAGCAGCTTGTCAAGCGGAACAACCTACGAGCAGTACTTC
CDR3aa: CASSLSSGTTYEQYF

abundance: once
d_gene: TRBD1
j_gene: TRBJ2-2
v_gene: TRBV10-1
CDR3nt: TGCGCCAGCAGTGGTCCCCGTTCGGGACAGGACACCGGGGAGCTGTTTTTT
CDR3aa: CASSGPRSGQDTGELFF

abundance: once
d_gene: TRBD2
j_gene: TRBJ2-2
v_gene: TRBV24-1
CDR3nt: TGTGCCACCAGTGATTTTCCGCTAGCGGGAGCGGGGACCGGGGAGCTGTTTTTT
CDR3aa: CATSDFPLAGAGTGELFF

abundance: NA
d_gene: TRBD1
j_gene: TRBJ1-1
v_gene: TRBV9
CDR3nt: TGTGCCAGCAGCGTAGGTTGGACAGGGGGAAACACTGAAGCTTTCTTT
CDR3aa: CASSVGWTGGNTEAFF

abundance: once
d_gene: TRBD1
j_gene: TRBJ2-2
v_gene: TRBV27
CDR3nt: TGTGCCAGCAGTCCCTCGACAGGGGGCACCGGGGAGCTGTTTTTT
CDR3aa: CASSPSTGGTGELFF

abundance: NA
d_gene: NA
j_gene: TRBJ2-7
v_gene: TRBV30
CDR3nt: TGTGCCTGGAGTGCCGGTTCCTACGAGCAGTACTTC
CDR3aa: CAWSAGSYEQYF

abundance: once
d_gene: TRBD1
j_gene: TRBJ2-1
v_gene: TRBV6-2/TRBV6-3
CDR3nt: TGTGCCAGCAGTCGGACAGGGGCGATCTCCTACAATGAGCAGTTCTTC
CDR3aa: CASSRTGAISYNEQFF

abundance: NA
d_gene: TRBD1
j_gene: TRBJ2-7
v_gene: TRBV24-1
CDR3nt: TGTGCCACCAGTGATCCCCGTAGGGGGCCGGGTGAGCAGTACTTC
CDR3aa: CATSDPRRGPGEQYF

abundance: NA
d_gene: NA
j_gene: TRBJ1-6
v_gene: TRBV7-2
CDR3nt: TGTGCCAGCAGTAAACCCGGGGGTCTTTCACCCCTCCACTTT
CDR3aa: CASSKPGGLSPLHF

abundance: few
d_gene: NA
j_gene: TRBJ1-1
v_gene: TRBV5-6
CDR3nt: TGTGCCAGCAGCTCGACATTGAACACTGAAGCTTTCTTT
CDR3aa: CASSSTLNTEAFF

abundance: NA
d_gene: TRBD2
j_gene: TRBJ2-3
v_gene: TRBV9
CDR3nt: TGTGCCAGCAGCCAGCGGGGTTGGGTTGGGGTAGATACGCAGTATTTT
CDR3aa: CASSQRGWVGVDTQYF

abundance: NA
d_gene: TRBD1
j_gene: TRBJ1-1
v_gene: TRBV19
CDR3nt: TGTGCCAGTAGTAATCCGGGACAGGGAGTTTTCGAAGCTTTCTTT
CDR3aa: CASSNPGQGVFEAFF

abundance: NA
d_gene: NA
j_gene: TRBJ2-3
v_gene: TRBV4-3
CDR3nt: TGCGCCAGCAGCCAACCCGGGGTCGGTACGCAGTATTTT
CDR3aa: CASSQPGVGTQYF

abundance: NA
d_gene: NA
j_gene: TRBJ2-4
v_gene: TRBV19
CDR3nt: TGTGCCAGTAGCCGGCGAGAGGGTAACATTCAGTACTTC
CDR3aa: CASSRREGNIQYF

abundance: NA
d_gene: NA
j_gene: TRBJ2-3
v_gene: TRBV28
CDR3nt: TGTGCCAGCAGTATTACTAGAGATACGCAGTATTTT
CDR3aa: CASSITRDTQYF

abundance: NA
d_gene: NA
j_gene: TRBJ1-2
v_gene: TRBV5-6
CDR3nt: TGTGCCAGCAGCCGGCGACAGCTTTCATATGGCTACACCTTC
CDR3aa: CASSRRQLSYGYTF

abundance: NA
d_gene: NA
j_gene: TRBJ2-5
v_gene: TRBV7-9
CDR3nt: TGTGCCAGCAGCGCGCAAGAGACCCAGTACTTC
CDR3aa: CASSAQETQYF

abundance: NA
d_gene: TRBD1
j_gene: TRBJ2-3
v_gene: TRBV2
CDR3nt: TGTGCCAGCAGCCTCCCAAAAGACAGGGTACCAGATACGCAGTATTTT
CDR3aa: CASSLPKDRVPDTQYF

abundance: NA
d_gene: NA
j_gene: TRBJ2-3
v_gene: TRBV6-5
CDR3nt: TGTGCCGCGAACCCGAGCACAGATACGCAGTATTTT
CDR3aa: CAANPSTDTQYF

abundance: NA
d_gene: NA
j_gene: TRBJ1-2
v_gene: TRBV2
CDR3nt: TGTGCCAGCAGTGAAGCGGAGGGGAGTTCGGGCTATGGCTACACCTTC
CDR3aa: CASSEAEGSSGYGYTF

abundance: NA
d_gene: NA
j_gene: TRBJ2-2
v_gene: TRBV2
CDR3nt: TGTGCCAGCAGCTATCGAGAGACTACGACCGGGGAGCTGTTTTTT
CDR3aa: CASSYRETTTGELFF

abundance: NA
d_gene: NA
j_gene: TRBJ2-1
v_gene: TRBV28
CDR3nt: TGTGCCAGCAGCACGAGAGGTTCTAGAATCAATGAGCAGTTCTTC
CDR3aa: CASSTRGSRINEQFF

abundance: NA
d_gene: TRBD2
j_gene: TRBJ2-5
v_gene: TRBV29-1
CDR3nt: TGCAGCGTTGGGCGGGAGTTGGGGGAGACCCAGTACTTC
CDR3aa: CSVGRELGETQYF

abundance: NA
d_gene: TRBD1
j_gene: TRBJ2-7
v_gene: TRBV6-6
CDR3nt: TGTGCCAGCAGTTACACGGGACAGGGGAACGACGAGCAGTACTTC
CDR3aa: CASSYTGQGNDEQYF

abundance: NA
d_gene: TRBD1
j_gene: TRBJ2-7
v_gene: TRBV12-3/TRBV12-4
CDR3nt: TGTGCCAGCAGTTTGGGACAGACCTACGAGCAGTACTTC
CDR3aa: CASSLGQTYEQYF

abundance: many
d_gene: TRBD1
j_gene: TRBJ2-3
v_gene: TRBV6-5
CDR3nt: TGTGCCAGCAGTCTCAGGGGGCAGCCAGATACGCAGTATTTT
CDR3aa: CASSLRGQPDTQYF

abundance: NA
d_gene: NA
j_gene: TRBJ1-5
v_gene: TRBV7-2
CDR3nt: TGTGCCAGCAGCTACGACAGCCATAGCAATCAGCCCCAGCATTTT
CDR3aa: CASSYDSHSNQPQHF

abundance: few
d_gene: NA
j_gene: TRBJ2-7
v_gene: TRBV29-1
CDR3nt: TGCAGCGTTGTACTGGGACTCGGGAACGAGCAGTACTTC
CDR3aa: CSVVLGLGNEQYF

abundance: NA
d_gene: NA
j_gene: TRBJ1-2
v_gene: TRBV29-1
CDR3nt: TGCAGCGGAAGTGGGGGGTGCGGCTACACCTTC
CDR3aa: CSGSGGCGYTF

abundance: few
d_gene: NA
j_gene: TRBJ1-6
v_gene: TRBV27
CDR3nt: TGTGCCAGCAGCCGTTCCGCCTCTCAGGTCCCTTGGAATTCACCCCTCCACTTT
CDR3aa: CASSRSASQVPWNSPLHF

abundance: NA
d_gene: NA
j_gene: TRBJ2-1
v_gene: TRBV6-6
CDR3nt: TGTGCCAGCAGTTGGTTAGCTAATGAGCAGTTCTTC
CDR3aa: CASSWLANEQFF